What follows are 27 T cell receptor beta chains derived from one specimen sequenced in a study of cytomegalovirus exposure and HLA in healthy donors. TCRdb's table, derived via immunoSEQ multiplex PCR, lists solely in-frame clones and lacks some. The sample lists fewer than 55,000 clones; approximately 90% were seen once. The specimen sequenced was PBMCs. These receptor sequences come from a man aged 18 to 29 in good health and CMV-seronegative.

The chain has TRBV7-8 and TRBJ2-7, with a tentative D call TRBD1 (6 bases). CDR3 size: 15 residues. Trimming pared 1 base from V and 3 bases from J, leaving 13 bases between. In germline, CDR1 is SGHVS, CDR2 FQNEAQ. The CDR3 DNA reads TGTGCCAGCAGCTTAGAGGCAGGGGCGGGCTACGAGCAGTACTTC. Its protein product is CASSLEAGAGYEQYF. The full variable domain, in which reference TRBV7-8 and TRBJ2-7 provide the parts outside the CDR3, is GAGVSQSPRYKVAKRGQDVALRCDPISGHVSLFWYQQALGQGPEFLTYFQNEAQLDKSGLPSDRFFAERPEGSVSTLKIQRTQQEDSAVYLCASSLEAGAGYEQYFGPGTRLTVT.

This chain links TRBV2 with TRBJ2-1; the D gene is possibly TRBD1 (5 bases). Per the germline V gene, CDR1 is SNHLY and CDR2 is FYNNEI. CDR3 size: 14 residues. V was trimmed by 6 bases and J by 7 bases, leaving 16 bases between them. CDR3 nucleotides: TGTGCCAGCAGGTGGGGCGCCGGTAAGAATGAGCAGTTCTTC. This translates into CASRWGAGKNEQFF.

The chain couples TRBV6-8 to TRBJ2-5; D uncertain. The CDR3 length is 14 residues. V lost 2 bases and J 5 bases, leaving 12 bases between the germline ends. CDR1 and CDR2 from the germline V gene are MNHGY and SAAAGT. DNA of the CDR3: TGTGCCAGCAGTTACGGGCAGTCCGGTGAGACCCAGTACTTC. The encoded protein is CASSYGQSGETQYF.

The chain has TRBV18 and TRBJ2-1, with D maybe TRBD2 (7 bases). Germline values: CDR1 KGHSH, CDR2 LQKENI. The CDR3 totals 15 residues. V gave up 6 bases and J gave up 4 bases, with 16 bases separating them. The CDR3 region has the DNA TGTGCCAGCTCGACGAAGGGGGGGTTTTACAATGAGCAGTTCTTC. Residues: CASSTKGGFYNEQFF. The entire variable domain, with the rest obtained from reference TRBV18 and TRBJ2-1, is as follows: NAGVMQNPRHLVRRRGQEARLRCSPMKGHSHVYWYRQLPEEGLKFMVYLQKENIIDESGMPKERFSAEFPKEGPSILRIQQVVRGDSAAYFCASSTKGGFYNEQFFGPGTRLTVL.

The chain uses TRBV6-5 and TRBJ2-7, with 7 bases that match TRBD1. V shed 6 bases, J shed 3 bases, and the junction held 8 bases outside the gene matches. The germline CDR1 and CDR2 sequences are MNHEY and SVGAGI. The CDR3 has 14 amino acids. The DNA for the CDR3 is TGTGCCAGCAGGCCCCGACAGGGACGCTACGAGCAGTACTTC. It specifies CASRPRQGRYEQYF.

The chain links TRBV6-1 to TRBJ2-7, with 10 positions matching TRBD1. The CDR3 length is 16 residues. V dropped 2 bases and J dropped 5; count of bases not matched to a gene: 9. Germline values: CDR1 MNHNS, CDR2 SASEGT. CDR3 loop: CASSETTGGAYHEQYF. CDR3 DNA: TGTGCCAGCAGTGAAACGACAGGGGGCGCATACCACGAGCAGTACTTC.

V and J are TRBV28 and TRBJ2-7; 8 bases agree with TRBD2. V shed 2 bases and J 2 bases; nucleotides not matched to a gene: 8. This CDR3 is built from 16 residues. CDR1 MDHEN and CDR2 SYDVKM come from the germline V gene. CDR3 DNA sequence: TGTGCCAGCAGTTTAATTGACGCGGGAGGAGCCTACGAGCAGTACTTC. Protein sequence: CASSLIDAGGAYEQYF.

J is TRBJ2-3 and V is TRBV9; TRBD2 matches at 11 bases. Germline CDR1 and CDR2: SGDLS and YYNGEE. V gave up 4 bases and J gave up 0 bases; unmatched junction bases: 10. The CDR3 has 18 amino acids. In DNA, the CDR3 is TGTGCCAGCAGCCCCACCGGGACTAGCGGAGTAAGCACAGATACGCAGTATTTT. This gives the protein CASSPTGTSGVSTDTQYF. Together with reference TRBV9 and TRBJ2-3, the CDR3 gives the full variable domain: DSGVTQTPKHLITATGQRVTLRCSPRSGDLSVYWYQQSLDQGLQFLIQYYNGEERAKGNILERFSAQQFPDLHSELNLSSLELGDSALYFCASSPTGTSGVSTDTQYFGPGTRLTVL.

This clone was counted between two and nine times. This chain joins TRBV10-3 and TRBJ2-7, with TRBD1 matching over 9 bases. Germline CDR1 is ENHRY and CDR2 is SYGVKD. The CDR3 totals 16 residues. V lost 5 bases, J lost 5 bases, and 13 bases stayed unmatched. The CDR3 DNA reads TGTGCCATCAGTTGGGACCCGGACAGGGGAATTAACGAGCAGTACTTC. Its protein is CAISWDPDRGINEQYF.

The chain recombines TRBV6-5 with TRBJ1-2, with TRBD1 as a possible D gene (6 bases). CDR3 size: 13 residues. V lost 6 bases to trimming and J lost 2 bases, with 10 bases between them. Germline CDR1 is MNHEY and CDR2 is SVGAGI. CDR3 protein: CASRITGNYGYTF. In DNA form, the CDR3 reads TGTGCCAGCAGGATAACAGGGAACTATGGCTACACCTTC.

This clone was counted once. At the DNA level, this CDR3 is encoded by other sequences in the same sample as well. The chain's CDR3 is CASSTSGSGTDTQYF. In DNA, the CDR3 is TGTGCCAGCAGCACTAGCGGGAGTGGGACAGATACGCAGTATTTT. The chain is built from TRBV7-3 and TRBJ2-3, with 11 bases matching TRBD2. J was trimmed by 3 bases and V by 5 bases; bases with no gene match: 4. Per germline, CDR1 SGHTA and CDR2 FQGTGA. The CDR3 has 15 amino acids. Drawing the rest from reference TRBV7-3 and TRBJ2-3, the complete variable domain is GAGVSQTPSNKVTEKGKYVELRCDPISGHTALYWYRQSLGQGPEFLIYFQGTGAADDSGLPNDRFFAVRPEGSVSTLKIQRTERGDSAVYLCASSTSGSGTDTQYFGPGTRLTVL.

The J gene is TRBJ2-1, the V gene TRBV14; possible D gene TRBD2, 5 bases. V lost 5 bases, J lost 7 bases, and 15 bases lay in between. The germline gives CDR1 SGHDN, CDR2 FVKESK. The length of the CDR3 is 14 residues. CDR3 loop: CASSVLSGNNEQFF. The CDR3 region has the DNA TGTGCCAGCAGCGTACTCTCCGGGAATAATGAGCAGTTCTTC.

The V gene is TRBV5-5, the J gene TRBJ2-3; D is perhaps TRBD2 (6 bases). Germline lookup yields CDR1 SGHKS and CDR2 YYEKEE (reference sequence). The CDR3 is 16 residues long. The germline V and J ends were trimmed by 5 bases and 5 bases, with 21 bases remaining between them. This CDR3 reads CASRLTGTSELDTQYF. CDR3 nucleotide sequence: TGTGCCAGCAGACTGACCGGGACTTCCGAACTAGATACGCAGTATTTT.

This chain connects TRBV11-2 to TRBJ2-5, with D possibly being TRBD2 (6 bases). The CDR3 has 16 residues. Germline-derived CDR1 and CDR2 are SGHAT and FQNNGV. Trimming took 1 base from V and 4 from J, leaving 16 bases between them. CDR3: CASSLVPSGVRETQYF. CDR3 coding DNA: TGTGCCAGCAGCTTAGTTCCGTCGGGAGTGAGAGAGACCCAGTACTTC.

The chain has TRBV9 and TRBJ1-3; the D is unclear. The V end was cut by 4 bases, the J end by 8 bases, with 25 bases between. This CDR3 has 17 residues. Germline CDR1 reads SGDLS; CDR2 reads YYNGEE. The CDR3 region is CASSPSSGSGPPDTIYF. The CDR3 nucleotides are TGTGCCAGCAGCCCCTCCTCTGGGTCAGGTCCCCCGGACACCATATATTTT.

The chain links TRBV5-1 to TRBJ2-7; D gene ambiguous. The V end lost 0 bases, the J end lost 2 bases, and 9 bases lay between the germline ends. CDR3 length: 14 residues. CDR1 and CDR2 (germline): SGHRS, YFSETQ. The CDR3 region is CASSLGSEAYEQYF. DNA of the CDR3: TGCGCCAGCAGCTTGGGTTCCGAGGCCTACGAGCAGTACTTC.

The chain links TRBV21-1 to TRBJ1-2. TRBV21-1 is tagged as a pseudogene. This CDR3 region has 10 residues. The CDR3 DNA sequence: TGTGCCAGCAGGCGGTATGGCTACACCTTC. It specifies CASRRYGYTF.

The chain uses TRBV10-3 and TRBJ2-7; 8 nucleotides match TRBD1. This CDR3 is built from 11 residues. Trimming at V came to 11 bases and at J to 5 bases, leaving 5 bases not matched to a gene. The germline CDR1 and CDR2 sequences are ENHRY and SYGVKD. Written as DNA, the CDR3 is TGTGCCTCGGGACAGGCCCACGAGCAGTACTTC. This encodes CASGQAHEQYF.

The V call is TRBV27, the J call TRBJ2-3, with 9 bases that match TRBD2. CDR1 MNHEY and CDR2 SMNVEV come from the germline V gene (reference sequence). The CDR3 is 16 residues long. V trimming: 2 bases; J trimming: 0 bases; junction bases outside the gene matches: 3. The CDR3 reads CASSLPSGASTDTQYF. CDR3 sequence (DNA): TGTGCCAGCAGTTTACCTAGCGGGGCTAGCACAGATACGCAGTATTTT.

The rearrangement links TRBV5-1 to TRBJ2-1, with 11 bases identical to TRBD2. The CDR3 consists of 16 residues. Germline CDR1 is SGHRS and CDR2 is YFSETQ. The V segment lost 4 bases and the J segment 2 bases; nucleotides outside the gene matches: 5. The CDR3 DNA follows: TGCGCCAGCAGCCGTCTTAGCGGGGGGGCCTACAATGAGCAGTTCTTC. It is translated as CASSRLSGGAYNEQFF.

The sample holds one count of this clone. The rearrangement links TRBV28 to TRBJ1-5, with D perhaps matching TRBD1 (5 bases). Per the germline V gene, CDR1 is MDHEN and CDR2 is SYDVKM. Deletions cut 5 bases from V and 9 bases from J, with 11 bases between. The CDR3 contains 12 residues. The CDR3 protein is CASSPPRGPQHF. CDR3 in DNA: TGTGCCAGCAGTCCACCTAGGGGGCCCCAGCATTTT.

This clone was seen just once. The genes are TRBV28 and TRBJ1-1, with a tentative D call TRBD1 (6 bases). Germline-derived CDR1 and CDR2 are MDHEN and SYDVKM. This CDR3 region has 12 residues. With 7 bases removed from V and 4 bases from J, the gap between germline ends came to 10 bases. The CDR3: CASIQGPTEAFF. In DNA form, the CDR3 reads TGTGCCAGCATTCAGGGGCCCACTGAAGCTTTCTTT. Looking up the rest from reference TRBV28 and TRBJ1-1 gives the full variable domain: DVKVTQSSRYLVKRTGEKVFLECVQDMDHENMFWYRQDPGLGLRLIYFSYDVKMKEKGDIPEGYSVSREKKERFSLILESASTNQTSMYLCASIQGPTEAFFGQGTRLTVV.

The chain recombines TRBV5-4 with TRBJ1-1; D call uncertain. The CDR3 totals 15 residues. CDR1 SGHNT and CDR2 YYREEE come from the germline V gene (reference sequence). V dropped 4 bases and J dropped 1 base, with 14 bases sitting between them. In DNA form, the CDR3 reads TGTGCCAGCAGCCTGTTGGGAGGCAGGAACACTGAAGCTTTCTTT. Translated, it gives CASSLLGGRNTEAFF.

In this sample, this clone turned up once. The J gene is TRBJ2-2, the V gene TRBV6-1; D uncertain. Deletions cut 6 bases from V and 0 bases from J, with 11 bases between. CDR3 size: 15 residues. Germline V CDR1 and CDR2: MNHNS, SASEGT. The CDR3 DNA is TGTGCCAGCAGCCCCAGGCCCACGAACACCGGGGAGCTGTTTTTT. Its protein product is CASSPRPTNTGELFF.

The rearrangement uses TRBV7-9 and TRBJ2-5; D unclear. Trimming took off 4 bases at V and 0 bases at J, with 18 bases between the two ends. CDR3 size: 17 residues. Germline V CDR1 and CDR2: SEHNR, FQNEAQ (reference sequence). CDR3 DNA: TGTGCCAGCAGCTCCCTCTCTGGCGGATCACACCAAGAGACCCAGTACTTC. Translating it yields CASSSLSGGSHQETQYF.

V gene TRBV2 combines with J gene TRBJ2-2, with 7 bases that match TRBD1. The CDR3 extends over 16 amino acids. After removal of 6 bases from V and 0 bases from J, the junction contained 7 bases not matched to a gene. Looked up from germline, CDR1 is SNHLY and CDR2 is FYNNEI. The CDR3 protein is CASRGRQGPNTGELFF. The CDR3 bases are TGTGCCAGCAGAGGGAGACAGGGTCCGAACACCGGGGAGCTGTTTTTT.

The V call is TRBV7-2, the J call TRBJ1-3; 9 nucleotides agree with TRBD1. The CDR3 covers 16 residues. Germline trimming cut 6 bases from V and 0 bases from J; bases unmatched to any gene: 6. The V gene's germline CDR1 is SGHTA and CDR2 FQGNSA. The CDR3, as DNA: TGTGCCAGCAGGATACAGGGGGCGATCTCTGGAAACACCATATATTTT. This gives the protein CASRIQGAISGNTIYF.